This TCR beta chain was observed in a study of blood T cell repertoires in COVID-19. Overall study context: From the United States, Italy and Spain came samples of acute and convalescent COVID-19. T cells, B-cell-depleted T cells, or PBMCs provided the cDNA or gDNA that served as material.

Per the original data handling: It was from reference gene primer amplification that nucleated cell counts were estimated. The table came from immunoSEQ multiplex PCR; TCRdb's copy has only in-frame clones and leaves some out. Clone size and V and J calls were adopted from that table, with D and trimming inferred from the DNA. The sample holds over 90,000 clones, roughly nine tenths seen once. The sample consisted of peripheral blood. The origin of this receptor is a woman at least 80 years old in a cohort sampled during active COVID-19.

The CDR3 reads CASSSITGGKDEQYF. Written as DNA, the CDR3 is TGTGCCAGCAGCTCAATTACAGGGGGCAAAGACGAGCAGTACTTC. The chain is built from TRBV5-4 and TRBJ2-7; 9 bases line up with TRBD1. With 3 bases clipped from V and 5 bases from J, the junction kept 9 bases outside the gene matches. Germline V gives CDR1 SGHNT, CDR2 YYREEE (reference sequence). The CDR3 has 15 residues.